The 24 T cell receptor beta chains given below trace back to one sample, sequenced in a study of technical replicates of blood from several donors. Profiling relied on immunoSEQ multiplex PCR, and the TCRdb table lists in-frame clones only, not all of them. The sample lists tens of thousands of clones, 85% to 95% occurring once. Sequencing input: T cells isolated from PBMCs. The receptors were gathered from a human donor in good health.

The rearrangement links TRBV7-2 to TRBJ2-7; D gene uncertain. Germline-derived CDR1 and CDR2 are SGHTA and FQGNSA. The CDR3 is 14 residues long. V lost 1 base and J lost 0, with 7 bases in between. The CDR3 DNA reads as TGTGCCAGCAGCTTAGACCGGTACTCCTACGAGCAGTACTTC. It codes for CASSLDRYSYEQYF.

The chain employs TRBV2 and TRBJ2-7; 11 bases fit TRBD2. Per the germline V gene, CDR1 is SNHLY and CDR2 is FYNNEI. The trim removed 7 bases at V and 6 bases at J, leaving 11 bases unmatched. The length of the CDR3 is 15 residues. The DNA of the CDR3 is TGTGCCAGCACCCAAACTAGCGGGAGCGTTGGCGAGCAGTACTTC. It encodes CASTQTSGSVGEQYF. The full variable domain, its missing parts supplied by reference TRBV2 and TRBJ2-7, is EPEVTQTPSHQVTQMGQEVILRCVPISNHLYFYWYRQILGQKVEFLVSFYNNEISEKSEIFDDQFSVERPDGSNFTLKIRSTKLEDSAMYFCASTQTSGSVGEQYFGPGTRLTVT.

The chain is built from TRBV7-2 and TRBJ2-1; possible D gene TRBD1, 5 bases. The germline V gene has CDR1 SGHTA and CDR2 FQGNSA. CDR3 size: 13 residues. Trimming stripped 4 bases from V and 8 bases from J, with 12 bases between. The CDR3 DNA is TGTGCCAGCAGCTCCAGCAGGGATCATGAGCAGTTCTTC. It encodes CASSSSRDHEQFF.

The chain recombines TRBV11-2 with TRBJ1-3; perhaps TRBD1 as D (5 bases). Looked up from germline, CDR1 is SGHAT and CDR2 is FQNNGV. This CDR3 region has 16 residues. The germline V and J ends were trimmed by 5 bases and 8 bases, with 22 bases remaining between them. CDR3 coding DNA: TGTGCCAGCAGCCCCAGGGTCAGGAGACCCACCGACACCATATATTTT. It translates to CASSPRVRRPTDTIYF. The complete variable domain, with remaining parts taken from reference TRBV11-2 and TRBJ1-3, reads EAGVAQSPRYKIIEKRQSVAFWCNPISGHATLYWYQQILGQGPKLLIQFQNNGVVDDSQLPKDRFSAERLKGVDSTLKIQPAKLEDSAVYLCASSPRVRRPTDTIYFGEGSWLTVV.

The chain combines TRBV6-5 with TRBJ1-2, with D perhaps matching TRBD1 (6 bases). CDR1 is MNHEY and CDR2 is SVGAGI in the germline V gene. The CDR3 is 15 residues long. V lost 0 bases and J 8 bases, leaving 16 bases between the germline ends. This CDR3 reads CASSYSRTATVGYTF. The CDR3 DNA reads as TGTGCCAGCAGTTACTCTAGGACAGCTACAGTGGGCTACACCTTC.

The genes are TRBV27 and TRBJ2-6, with D perhaps TRBD1 (5 bases). V was shortened by 10 bases and J by 0 bases, with 16 bases between the two germline ends. This CDR3 has 16 amino acids. Germline CDR1 MNHEY, CDR2 SMNVEV (reference sequence). The CDR3 here is CATRGQRSSGANVLTF. CDR3 sequence (DNA): TGTGCCACTCGAGGACAAAGAAGCTCTGGGGCCAACGTCCTGACTTTC.

The V call is TRBV7-2, the J call TRBJ2-7, with 10 bases aligning to TRBD2. CDR3 size: 15 residues. Per germline, CDR1 SGHTA and CDR2 FQGNSA. Losses at the gene ends were 5 bases for V and 4 bases for J; bases not matched to a gene: 8. This CDR3 is CASSPRTSGVYEQYF. CDR3 in DNA: TGTGCCAGCAGCCCCCGGACTAGCGGAGTATACGAGCAGTACTTC.

V usage is TRBV4-2 and J usage is TRBJ2-1; 9 nucleotides line up with TRBD1. CDR1 is LGHNA and CDR2 is YNFKEQ in the germline V gene. With 1 base clipped from V and 1 base from J, the junction kept 5 bases outside the gene matches. CDR3 length: 17 amino acids. The CDR3 is CASSQVRDRDSYNEQFF. CDR3 nucleotide sequence: TGTGCCAGCAGCCAAGTCCGGGACAGGGATTCCTACAATGAGCAGTTCTTC.

This clone appeared a single time. V and J are TRBV29-1 and TRBJ2-1, with D possibly matching TRBD1 (6 bases). Trimming stripped 7 bases from V and 4 bases from J, with 8 bases between. This CDR3 comprises 11 residues. CDR1 SQVTM and CDR2 ANQGSEA come from the germline V gene. CDR3 loop: CSADRYNEQFF. In DNA form, the CDR3 reads TGCAGCGCGGACAGATACAATGAGCAGTTCTTC.

The chain couples TRBV27 to TRBJ2-2, with no clear D. This CDR3 has 14 residues. The germline V gene has CDR1 MNHEY and CDR2 SMNVEV (reference sequence). V was pared by 1 base and J by 2 bases, with 5 bases between. In nucleotides, the CDR3 is TGTGCCAGCAGTTTATACAGAAACACCGGGGAGCTGTTTTTT. Translation: CASSLYRNTGELFF.

The chain links TRBV28 to TRBJ2-5; D is perhaps TRBD1 (6 bases). The CDR3 sequence is 15 residues long. The germline V gene encodes CDR1 MDHEN and CDR2 SYDVKM. Trimming pared 5 bases from V and 5 bases from J, leaving 18 bases between. The CDR3 DNA reads TGTGCCAGCAGTCAACAGGGCCCCTTCGGTGAGACCCAGTACTTC. This codes for CASSQQGPFGETQYF.

In the case of this clone: The same CDR3 is also encoded by other DNA sequences in this sample. The CDR3 loop reads CASSLGGTYGYTF. CDR3 sequence (DNA): TGTGCCAGCAGCTTAGGCGGGACTTATGGCTACACCTTC. The chain uses TRBV7-9 and TRBJ1-2; perhaps TRBD1 as D (5 bases). The germline V gene encodes CDR1 SEHNR and CDR2 FQNEAQ (reference sequence). This CDR3 has 13 amino acids. Between the trimmed V and J ends, which lost 1 base and 5 bases, there was a span of 8 bases. Together with reference TRBV7-9 and TRBJ1-2, the CDR3 gives the full variable domain: DTGVSQNPRHKITKRGQNVTFRCDPISEHNRLYWYRQTLGQGPEFLTYFQNEAQLEKSRLLSDRFSAERPKGSFSTLEIQRTEQGDSAMYLCASSLGGTYGYTFGSGTRLTVV.

J is TRBJ2-7 and V is TRBV19; 7 bases are a match to TRBD1. Germline V gene lookup returns CDR1 LNHDA and CDR2 SQIVND (reference sequence). Unmatched junction bases numbered 9, after V lost 4 bases and J lost 6 bases. The CDR3 length is 14 residues. In DNA form, the CDR3 reads TGTGCCAGTAGTACCCAACGACAGGGTCTCGAGCAGTACTTC. It translates to CASSTQRQGLEQYF. Combining the CDR3 with reference TRBV19 and TRBJ2-7 gives the whole variable domain DGGITQSPKYLFRKEGQNVTLSCEQNLNHDAMYWYRQDPGQGLRLIYYSQIVNDFQKGDIAEGYSVSREKKESFPLTVTSAQKNPTAFYLCASSTQRQGLEQYFGPGTRLTVT.

The genes are TRBV27 and TRBJ2-7; D gene unclear. The ends were cut back, 6 bases at V and 0 bases at J, with 15 bases in the middle. The germline gives CDR1 MNHEY, CDR2 SMNVEV (reference sequence). This CDR3 is built from 15 residues. The CDR3 sequence: CASRPQRFSSYEQYF. The CDR3 DNA sequence: TGTGCCAGCAGGCCGCAGCGTTTTAGCTCCTACGAGCAGTACTTC.

The V gene is TRBV2, the J gene TRBJ2-1; D is perhaps TRBD2 (5 bases). The length of the CDR3 is 14 residues. V was trimmed by 9 bases and J by 7 bases, leaving 19 bases between them. The germline gives CDR1 SNHLY, CDR2 FYNNEI. CDR3: CASSRDSRENEQFF. In DNA, the CDR3 is TGTGCCAGTTCTCGAGATTCTCGGGAAAATGAGCAGTTCTTC.

The chain has TRBV28 and TRBJ1-3; TRBD1 is a possible D gene (5 bases). From germline, CDR1 is MDHEN and CDR2 SYDVKM. The CDR3 is made up of 14 amino acids. V was pared by 6 bases and J by 3 bases, with 12 bases between. CDR3 bases: TGTGCCAGCAGAGAACAGGTGGTTGGAAACACCATATATTTT. Translated: CASREQVVGNTIYF.

The chain combines TRBV5-6 with TRBJ1-5, with 9 bases that match TRBD1. CDR3 length: 15 residues. The V gene's germline CDR1 is SGHDT and CDR2 YYEEEE. Germline trimming cut 4 bases from V and 2 bases from J; bases unmatched to any gene: 4. CDR3 protein: CASSLGTGRNQPQHF. As DNA, the CDR3 is TGTGCCAGCAGCCTCGGGACAGGGCGCAATCAGCCCCAGCATTTT. Variable domain in full (rest from reference TRBV5-6 and TRBJ1-5): DAGVTQSPTHLIKTRGQQVTLRCSPKSGHDTVSWYQQALGQGPQFIFQYYEEEERQRGNFPDRFSGHQFPNYSSELNVNALLLGDSALYLCASSLGTGRNQPQHFGDGTRLSIL.

This chain links TRBV27 with TRBJ2-7, with 10 nucleotides matching TRBD1. CDR3 size: 17 residues. Germline V gives CDR1 MNHEY, CDR2 SMNVEV (reference sequence). Germline trimming cut 5 bases from V and 2 bases from J; bases unmatched to any gene: 12. The CDR3 DNA reads TGTGCCAGCAGTGGATCATATTGGGACAGGGGCACCTACGAGCAGTACTTC. Protein: CASSGSYWDRGTYEQYF.

The chain combines TRBV5-1 with TRBJ2-3; D is unclear. The CDR3 loop spans 16 amino acids. V shed 4 bases and J shed 0 bases, with 15 bases lying between them. Germline V CDR1 and CDR2: SGHRS, YFSETQ. The CDR3 DNA reads TGCGCCAGCAGCCTCCCCAGGTTTGATAGCACAGATACGCAGTATTTT. This encodes CASSLPRFDSTDTQYF.

This clone was seen a single time. This chain uses TRBV5-8 with TRBJ2-2; tentative D call: TRBD1 (5 bases). V was pared by 7 bases and J by 0 bases, with 16 bases between. Germline CDR1 is SGHTS and CDR2 is YDEGEE. CDR3 length: 16 residues. The DNA of the CDR3 is TGTGCCAGCCCAGGGTTATGGGTATCGAACACCGGGGAGCTGTTTTTT. Translation: CASPGLWVSNTGELFF. The variable domain in full, completed from reference TRBV5-8 and TRBJ2-2, reads EAGVTQSPTHLIKTRGQQATLRCSPISGHTSVYWYQQALGLGLQFLLWYDEGEERNRGNFPPRFSGRQFPNYSSELNVNALELEDSALYLCASPGLWVSNTGELFFGEGSRLTVL.

V is TRBV10-1 and J is TRBJ1-1, with unresolved D. The CDR3 covers 12 residues. Germline loops: CDR1 WNHNN, CDR2 SYGVQD (reference sequence). V shed 4 bases and J shed 3 bases, with 6 bases lying between them. As DNA, the CDR3 is TGCGCCAGCAGTGGGGCACACACTGAAGCTTTCTTT. Its protein is CASSGAHTEAFF.

The chain couples TRBV4-1 to TRBJ2-5, with 7 bases fitting TRBD1. The V gene end was trimmed by 2 bases and the J gene end by 4 bases; junction bases not matched to a gene: 7. Germline CDR1 and CDR2: MGHRA and YSYEKL. The CDR3 totals 15 residues. The CDR3 coding sequence is TGCGCCAGCAGCCAAAGGCAGGGGGTGGGAGAGACCCAGTACTTC. It encodes CASSQRQGVGETQYF.

The chain is built from TRBV5-1 and TRBJ1-1, with 8 bases lining up with TRBD1. The germline gives CDR1 SGHRS, CDR2 YFSETQ. This CDR3 has 15 residues. Germline trimming cut 4 bases from V and 1 base from J; bases unmatched to any gene: 6. The CDR3 spells CASSDPGTGNTEAFF. The CDR3, as DNA: TGCGCCAGCAGCGATCCCGGGACAGGGAACACTGAAGCTTTCTTT.

The chain uses TRBV9 and TRBJ2-2, with 7 bases matching TRBD2. The V gene end was trimmed by 0 bases and the J gene end by 1 base; junction bases not matched to a gene: 3. Germline V gene data show CDR1 as SGDLS and CDR2 as YYNGEE. This CDR3 has 16 amino acids. CDR3 nucleotides: TGTGCCAGCAGCGTAGCGGCGGGGGTGAACACCGGGGAGCTGTTTTTT. Translated: CASSVAAGVNTGELFF.